This TCR beta chain appears in the sequencing data of a study of Graves' ophthalmopathy and Graves' hyperthyroidism. Overall study: Samples of peripheral blood were obtained at initial diagnosis, prior to treatment of any kind.

CDR3 length equals 16 residues. J lost 4 bases, V lost 3 bases, and 11 bases had no gene match. Patients were excluded if they had other autoimmune diseases or uncontrolled infections, and likewise if pregnancy or lactation applied. The PBMCs originated from roughly 10 ml of fresh peripheral blood. Amplification of the TCR beta CDR3 regions used RNA transcripts (as template). First-round RT-PCR relied on HTBI primers, and a second-round multiplex PCR came next. TCRdb re-derived calls from the multiplex PCR reads in MiXCR, one entry per CDR3 protein. The sample holds about 160,000 distinct CDR3 sequences, less than 45% seen once.

V gene TRBV12-3 or TRBV12-4 combines with J gene TRBJ2-5, with 7 nucleotides matching TRBD2. The clonotype comes from a woman aged 40 to 50 with Graves' ophthalmopathy. Sequenced sample: peripheral blood. CDR3 nucleotide sequence: TGTGCCAGCAGTTTTAGGGCTAGCGGCCTGGGAGAGACCCAGTACTTC. It is translated as CASSFRASGLGETQYF.